Listed below are T cell receptor beta chains from one sample, sequenced in a study of regulatory T cells in long-lasting Graves disease. One entry per CDR3 protein results from TCRdb running MiXCR on the multiplex PCR reads. This repertoire shows roughly 400,000 distinct CDR3 sequences, about 15% found once; its top ten account for over 7%. These data were also filed under a second study, of T cells in Graves' hyperthyroidism and ophthalmopathy.

Sequences were derived from peripheral blood mononuclear cells (PBMCs), sampled at new diagnosis, from a patient treated with antithyroid drugs. These receptors were taken from a woman aged 40 to 50 with Graves disease. CDR3s include the opening cysteine and the closing phenylalanine or tryptophan. Each record gives: V gene, clone size, D gene, J gene, CDR3 DNA, CDR3 protein. The D gene is left open where the match is weak. Where a row states a size, it is once, few, many or the class of an expanded clone; other rows omit it.

TRBV9	NA	TRBD2	TRBJ2-1	TGTGCCAGCAGCAAGCCCCGTGCCCATCTAGCGGGCCCCTACAATGAGCAGTTCTTC	CASSKPRAHLAGPYNEQFF
TRBV10-3	NA	TRBD1	TRBJ2-6	TGTGCCATCAGTGGTGCCGGACAGGCCTCTGGGGCCAACGTCCTGACTTTC	CAISGAGQASGANVLTF
TRBV28	few	NA	TRBJ1-4	TGTGCCAGCAGTGTGACCCCTCGAGGTGAAAAACTGTTTTTT	CASSVTPRGEKLFF
TRBV2	many	TRBD1	TRBJ2-7	TGTGCCAGCAGTTCCCAGACAGGGGGCCCCTACGAGCAGTACTTC	CASSSQTGGPYEQYF
TRBV5-1	few	TRBD1	TRBJ2-7	TGCGCCAGCAGCTTGGCAACGGACAGGGTCTACGAGCAGTACTTC	CASSLATDRVYEQYF
TRBV18	once	NA	TRBJ2-1	TGTGCCAGCTCACCGCCCGCCTGGGAGGTGTCCTACAATGAGCAGTTCTTC	CASSPPAWEVSYNEQFF
TRBV29-1	many	NA	TRBJ2-1	TGCAGCGGCCACCGGGACACCAACTACAATGAGCAGTTCTTC	CSGHRDTNYNEQFF
TRBV11-2	NA	NA	TRBJ2-5	TGTGCCAGCAGCTTACAGCGATACCAAGAGACCCAGTACTTC	CASSLQRYQETQYF
TRBV15	many	NA	TRBJ1-1	TGTGCCACCAAAGTATTCGGAGATCCGGGACCTGGGAACACTGAAGCTTTCTTT	CATKVFGDPGPGNTEAFF
TRBV12-3/TRBV12-4	many	TRBD1	TRBJ1-2	TGTGCCAGCAGTCCTACCTCCGGACAGGGGGCTCATGGCTACACCTTC	CASSPTSGQGAHGYTF
TRBV28	many	NA	TRBJ1-5	TGTGCCAGCAGTCTCCTATCGGAGGGTCAGCCCCAGCATTTT	CASSLLSEGQPQHF
TRBV3-1	NA	TRBD1	TRBJ1-2	TGTGCCAGCAACTCACAGGGGAGCATTCCCTATGGCTACACCTTC	CASNSQGSIPYGYTF
TRBV7-2	once	TRBD2	TRBJ2-3	TGTGCCAGCAGCTCGGGACTAGCGGATCTCACAGATACGCAGTATTTT	CASSSGLADLTDTQYF
TRBV19	many	TRBD1	TRBJ2-6	TGTGCCAGCAGGGGGTCTGGGGCCAACGTCCTGACTTTC	CASRGSGANVLTF
TRBV12-3/TRBV12-4	many	NA	TRBJ2-7	TGTGCCAGCAGTCAGGTTCCCTACGAGCAGTACTTC	CASSQVPYEQYF
TRBV12-3/TRBV12-4	few	NA	TRBJ1-1	TGTGCCAGCAGCCCAGGGGTGAGGAACACTGAAGCTTTCTTT	CASSPGVRNTEAFF
TRBV28	NA	NA	TRBJ2-3	TGTGCCCACCGGGGGTTAAGGAGAGGGGCGGATACGCAGTATTTT	CAHRGLRRGADTQYF
TRBV11-2	few	TRBD1	TRBJ1-2	TGCGCCAGCAGCCCATACCTGACAGGGGGCTGGGGCTACACCTTC	CASSPYLTGGWGYTF
TRBV20-1	many	NA	TRBJ1-6	TGCAGTGCTAGAACTGAGGGCTCCTATAATTCACCCCTCCACTTT	CSARTEGSYNSPLHF
TRBV5-6	many	NA	TRBJ1-5	TGTGCCAGCAGCTGGGGGGGGGGCCAGCCCCAGCATTTT	CASSWGGGQPQHF
TRBV7-8	many	NA	TRBJ2-5	TGTGCCAGCAGCCCGATTACTAGTCTCTGGGAGACCCAGTACTTC	CASSPITSLWETQYF
TRBV20-1	many	NA	TRBJ2-1	TGCAGTGCTAGAGATTTGGAGGGCTCCTACAATGAGCAGTTCTTC	CSARDLEGSYNEQFF